One TCR beta chain is described in this entry. Its antigen is not known. TCRdb called the reads again in MiXCR, with one record for every CDR3 protein. In the table there are some 22,000 distinct CDR3 sequences, 72% of which are singletons. These data are taken from a study of type 1 regulatory T cells. This TCR was sampled from a human donor in good health. Sequences were obtained from cultured T cells, either the whole culture or a sorted T cell fraction (not recorded which). Subset defined: Tr1-enriched cell product generated in vitro against host alloantigens.

The chain's CDR3 is CSAVAGGSANEKLFF. The DNA of the CDR3 is TGCAGTGCCGTGGCCGGCGGGTCGGCTAATGAAAAACTGTTTTTT. The V and J genes are TRBV20-1 and TRBJ1-4; D is uncertain. The germline V and J ends were trimmed by 6 bases and 3 bases, with 17 bases remaining between them. Germline loops: CDR1 DFQATT, CDR2 SNEGSKA (reference sequence). This CDR3 contains 15 residues.